These 20 T cell receptor beta chains came from one sample sequenced in a study of blood T cells in healthy people across ages (dated by TCRdb to 2015 to 2017). The method was 5' RACE. Sequencing was carried out with an Illumina HiSeq 2500. A second PCR of about 6 to 12 cycles was performed with a sample-barcoded 5' primer and a J-beta primer mix. Starting from the raw public reads, TCRdb applied fastp trimming at Q25, assembled clones with MiXCR and retained in-frame beta chains. Every CDR3 protein is listed once, alongside the most common genes and DNA of its rows. The sample includes about 1.5 million distinct CDR3 sequences, with roughly 40% observed a single time. Jointly, the top ten make up 7% to 9.5% of the sample. The sequencing input was blood. These receptors were taken from a woman between 18 and 29 years old in good health.

The CDR3 DNA sequence: TGTGCCAGCAGCAGACTAGCGGGGGGGTATAACAATGAGCAGTTCTTC. It translates to CASSRLAGGYNNEQFF. V usage is TRBV12-3 or TRBV12-4 and J usage is TRBJ2-1, with 14 nucleotides matching TRBD2. The V and J ends lost 6 bases and 5 bases, in that order; junction bases with no gene match: 6. The CDR3 covers 16 residues.

V gene TRBV2 combines with J gene TRBJ2-3; D is uncertain. The CDR3 extends over 14 amino acids. V was shortened by 6 bases and J by 5 bases, with 15 bases between the two germline ends. Germline CDR1 and CDR2: SNHLY and FYNNEI. CDR3 DNA sequence: TGTGCCAGCAGCCCCGGGCCGGCCAAAGATACGCAGTATTTT. Translated: CASSPGPAKDTQYF. Full variable domain (outside the CDR3, taken from reference TRBV2 and TRBJ2-3): EPEVTQTPSHQVTQMGQEVILRCVPISNHLYFYWYRQILGQKVEFLVSFYNNEISEKSEIFDDQFSVERPDGSNFTLKIRSTKLEDSAMYFCASSPGPAKDTQYFGPGTRLTVL.

This clonotype has more than one count but fewer than ten. V is TRBV4-1 and J is TRBJ1-2; tentatively, D is TRBD1 (5 bases). The CDR3 length is 16 residues. Germline V gene lookup returns CDR1 MGHRA and CDR2 YSYEKL. Trimming removed 0 bases at V and 3 bases at J, with 14 bases between. Here the CDR3 reads CASSQDDTTVDYGYTF. The CDR3 DNA is TGCGCCAGCAGCCAAGATGATACGACAGTCGACTATGGCTACACCTTC.

This chain connects TRBV12-3 or TRBV12-4 to TRBJ2-5; D is unresolved. The J call is uncertain, as TRBJ2-7 better fits the DNA end. CDR3 length equals 13 residues. The CDR3 sequence is CASSPTPAYEQYF. As DNA, the CDR3 is TGTGCCAGCAGCCCCACACCTGCCTACGAGCAGTACTTC.

The table lists this clonotype with a few counts. This sequence joins TRBV7-8 and TRBJ2-1; 7 positions match TRBD1. Per germline, CDR1 SGHVS and CDR2 FQNEAQ. V lost 5 bases and J lost 11; bases outside the gene matches: 6. The CDR3 sequence is 12 residues long. CDR3 sequence reads: CASSPVRGQQFF. The CDR3 nucleotides read TGTGCCAGCAGCCCCGTGAGGGGGCAGCAGTTCTTC.

In regard to this clonotype: This may be a read error: a much more frequent sequence differs by one nucleotide. V usage is TRBV29-1 and J usage is TRBJ1-2; possibly TRBD1 for D (6 bases). This CDR3 contains 11 residues. The germline gives CDR1 SQVTM, CDR2 ANQGSEA. V was shortened by 5 bases and J by 6 bases, with 10 bases between the two germline ends. CDR3: CSVQGPNGYTF. The CDR3 DNA is TGCAGCGTTCAGGGGCCAAATGGCTACACCTTC.

This sequence joins TRBV24-1 and TRBJ2-3; D is unresolved. CDR3 length: 14 residues. Germline CDR1 and CDR2: KGHDR and SFDVKD. With 6 bases removed from V and 7 bases from J, the gap between germline ends came to 16 bases. The DNA for the CDR3 is TGTGCCACCAGTCCGGGCAGGAGTAGGAATACGCAGTATTTT. This translates into CATSPGRSRNTQYF.

This clonotype came up a few times. The rearrangement joins TRBV2 to TRBJ2-5, with 7 nucleotides matching TRBD1. Trimming removed 4 bases from V and 5 bases from J; junction bases left unmatched: 10. Germline-derived CDR1 and CDR2 are SNHLY and FYNNEI. The CDR3 covers 15 residues. The chain's CDR3 is CASSGAGGFSETQYF. In nucleotides, the CDR3 is TGTGCCAGCAGTGGTGCAGGGGGTTTCTCGGAGACCCAGTACTTC. The full variable domain, completed using reference TRBV2 and TRBJ2-5, is EPEVTQTPSHQVTQMGQEVILRCVPISNHLYFYWYRQILGQKVEFLVSFYNNEISEKSEIFDDQFSVERPDGSNFTLKIRSTKLEDSAMYFCASSGAGGFSETQYFGPGTRLLVL.

CDR3 protein: CASSRRGQDYGYTF. The CDR3 nucleotides are TGCGCCAGCAGCCGACGGGGCCAGGACTATGGCTACACCTTC. The chain recombines TRBV4-1 with TRBJ1-2; D may be TRBD1 (5 bases). Germline V lookup: CDR1 MGHRA, CDR2 YSYEKL. Deletions cut 4 bases from V and 3 bases from J, with 12 bases between. The CDR3 spans 14 residues.

The rearrangement links TRBV7-9 to TRBJ1-5, with TRBD1 matching 7 bases. V was clipped by 5 bases and J by 2 bases; unmatched bases: 6. Germline CDR1 is SEHNR and CDR2 is FQNEAQ (reference sequence). CDR3 size: 15 residues. This chain's CDR3 is CASSPGQAGNQPQHF. CDR3 DNA sequence: TGTGCCAGCAGCCCCGGACAGGCGGGCAATCAGCCCCAGCATTTT.

The chain uses TRBV4-1 and TRBJ2-5; D is possibly TRBD1 or TRBD2 (7 bases each). The germline V gene encodes CDR1 MGHRA and CDR2 YSYEKL. This CDR3 is 16 amino acids long. Trimming shortened V by 2 bases and J by 2 bases, and 15 bases separated the two germline ends. The CDR3 protein is CASSQRRGGQQETQYF. The CDR3 coding sequence is TGCGCCAGCAGCCAACGGAGGGGGGGACAGCAAGAGACCCAGTACTTC.

In its sample, this clonotype was seen a few times. J is TRBJ2-7 and V is TRBV29-1; TRBD1 matches at 8 bases. The CDR3 spans 14 residues. Looked up from germline, CDR1 is SQVTM and CDR2 is ANQGSEA. Unmatched junction bases numbered 13, after V lost 6 bases and J lost 6 bases. The CDR3 DNA sequence: TGCAGCGTGGGAACAGGGGGTTCGAGTTCCGAGCAGTACTTC. This translates into CSVGTGGSSSEQYF.

This clonotype was seen a few times. This chain connects TRBV6-5 to TRBJ1-6; D is uncertain. Germline V gene data show CDR1 as MNHEY and CDR2 as SVGAGI. Trimming shortened V by 7 bases and J by 9 bases, and 19 bases separated the two germline ends. The CDR3 consists of 15 residues. The CDR3 DNA reads as TGTGCCAGCACAAGGGAGAGTCGAGGTGGTTCACCCCTCCACTTT. Residues: CASTRESRGGSPLHF.

CDR3 nucleotides: TGCGCCAGCAGTGAGTCCGGGAACAGGGGTGGTCCAACCGGGGAGCTGTTTTTT. Amino acid sequence: CASSESGNRGGPTGELFF. This chain connects TRBV10-1 to TRBJ2-2; TRBD1 agrees at 7 bases. The germline V gene encodes CDR1 WNHNN and CDR2 SYGVQD (reference sequence). Losses at the gene ends were 0 bases for V and 5 bases for J; bases not matched to a gene: 12. The CDR3 consists of 18 residues.

This clonotype has just a few counts. The chain is built from TRBV21-1 and TRBJ2-3. TRBV21-1 is given as a pseudogene. The CDR3 covers 17 residues. The CDR3 DNA is TGTGCCAGCAGCAAAGCCGCGTCCAGTAGGGGCACAGATACGCAGTATTTT. This sequence encodes CASSKAASSRGTDTQYF.

This clonotype appeared a few times. V is TRBV10-3 and J is TRBJ2-3; D uncertain. Germline lookup yields CDR1 ENHRY and CDR2 SYGVKD. Deletions cut 0 bases from V and 0 bases from J, with 10 bases between. This CDR3 has 16 residues. Here the CDR3 DNA reads TGTGCCATCAGTGAGTCGATAGCTGCTAGCACAGATACGCAGTATTTT. Translated: CAISESIAASTDTQYF.

This clonotype was observed a handful of times. The V call is TRBV5-1, the J call TRBJ2-1, with TRBD1 identical over 10 bases. The V gene end was trimmed by 4 bases and the J gene end by 7 bases; junction bases not matched to a gene: 14. This CDR3 has 17 residues. CDR1 SGHRS and CDR2 YFSETQ come from the germline V gene. Written as DNA, the CDR3 is TGCGCCAGCAGCCCTATGGACGGGACAGGGGACCTGAATGAGCAGTTCTTC. This encodes CASSPMDGTGDLNEQFF.

This clonotype came up a few times. The chain employs TRBV28 and TRBJ1-5; D call uncertain. The V end was cut by 4 bases, the J end by 3 bases, with 16 bases between. This CDR3 comprises 16 residues. Germline values: CDR1 MDHEN, CDR2 SYDVKM. Here the CDR3 DNA reads TGTGCCAGCAGTTCTCCCTCCGGACGGACCAATCAGCCCCAGCATTTT. Residues: CASSSPSGRTNQPQHF.

The rearrangement uses TRBV7-8 and TRBJ2-7; the D gene is possibly TRBD2 (6 bases). CDR1 and CDR2 from the germline V gene are SGHVS and FQNEAQ. Trimming stripped 2 bases from V and 10 bases from J, with 24 bases between. The CDR3 spans 16 residues. The chain's CDR3 is CASSLSGEVAKNVQYF. As DNA, the CDR3 is TGTGCCAGCAGCTTATCGGGGGAGGTAGCCAAAAACGTTCAGTACTTC.

V is TRBV21-1 and J is TRBJ2-5. TRBV21-1 is designated a pseudogene. This CDR3 comprises 12 residues. CDR3 DNA sequence: TGTGCCAGCAGCAAAGTAGATGGGACCCAGTACTTC. Amino acid sequence: CASSKVDGTQYF.